This entry describes one T cell receptor (beta chain). The repertoire was sequenced with immunoSEQ multiplex PCR; TCRdb's copy has only in-frame clones and lacks some. The table includes a few hundred thousand clones, 70% to 90% detected once. V gave up 3 bases and J gave up 0 bases; unmatched junction bases: 3. From germline, CDR1 is SGDLS and CDR2 YYNGEE. The CDR3 consists of 15 residues. The data originate from a study of blood T cell repertoires in COVID-19. This sequence joins TRBV9 and TRBJ1-3, with 7 nucleotides matching TRBD1. The origin of this receptor is a human donor in a cohort sampled during active COVID-19. The specimen was peripheral blood. The DNA of the CDR3 is TGTGCCAGCAGCGAGGGACAGAGCTCTGGAAACACCATATATTTT. Translation gives CASSEGQSSGNTIYF.